Included here is one T cell receptor beta chain sequence, with context. The sample is drawn from a study of blood T cell repertoires in COVID-19. Study background: Acute-phase and convalescent COVID-19 samples originated in the United States, Italy and Spain. T cells, B-cell-depleted T cells, or PBMCs provided the cDNA or gDNA that served as material.

CDR1 is KGHSH, CDR2 LQKENI, per germline. This CDR3 spans 14 amino acids. Trimming pared 2 bases from V and 0 bases from J, leaving 4 bases between. Per the study methods: From reference gene primer amplification, estimates of nucleated cell counts were derived. Clones were read by immunoSEQ multiplex PCR, and TCRdb kept only the in-frame ones, dropping some. The DNA gave D and trimming, while V, J and clone size come from that table. In the table there are more than 200,000 clones, about nine tenths of which are singletons. Sequenced: peripheral blood. The receptor's source is a woman aged 30 to 39 with COVID-19, enrolled during active disease. The J gene is TRBJ2-2, the V gene TRBV18, with D hard to call. The CDR3 DNA reads TGTGCCAGCTCACCAATAGCGAACACCGGGGAGCTGTTTTTT. Amino acids: CASSPIANTGELFF. The full variable domain, in which reference TRBV18 and TRBJ2-2 provide the parts outside the CDR3, is NAGVMQNPRHLVRRRGQEARLRCSPMKGHSHVYWYRQLPEEGLKFMVYLQKENIIDESGMPKERFSAEFPKEGPSILRIQQVVRGDSAAYFCASSPIANTGELFFGEGSRLTVL.